This record concerns one T cell receptor (beta chain) sequence. The germline gives CDR1 SNHLY, CDR2 FYNNEI. The length of the CDR3 is 11 residues. V shed 1 base and J shed 11 bases, with 7 bases lying between them. This sample is drawn from a study of beta chain features in type 1 diabetes. As every portion of the isolated RNA was reverse transcribed, the sequencing read expressed TCRB transcripts. Data came from immunoSEQ multiplex PCR; TCRdb stores just in-frame clones and leaves some out. The sample has more than 350,000 clones, roughly an eighth seen once. Material: naive CD4+ T cells from blood. The chain is built from TRBV2 and TRBJ2-3, with no clear D. The sequence derives from a woman aged 18-29 years in good health. In DNA form, the CDR3 reads TGTGCCAGCAGTGAAGAACATCAGCAGTATTTT. As protein: CASSEEHQQYF. Drawing the rest from reference TRBV2 and TRBJ2-3, the complete variable domain is EPEVTQTPSHQVTQMGQEVILRCVPISNHLYFYWYRQILGQKVEFLVSFYNNEISEKSEIFDDQFSVERPDGSNFTLKIRSTKLEDSAMYFCASSEEHQQYFGPGTRLTVL.